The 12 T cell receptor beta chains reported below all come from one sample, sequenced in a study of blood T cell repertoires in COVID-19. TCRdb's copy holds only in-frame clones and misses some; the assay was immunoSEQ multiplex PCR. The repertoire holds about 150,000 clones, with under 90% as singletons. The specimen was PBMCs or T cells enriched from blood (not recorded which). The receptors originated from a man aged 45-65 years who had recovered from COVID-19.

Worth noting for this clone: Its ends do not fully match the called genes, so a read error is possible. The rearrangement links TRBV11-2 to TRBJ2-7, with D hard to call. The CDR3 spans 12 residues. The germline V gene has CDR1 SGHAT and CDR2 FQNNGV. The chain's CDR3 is CASSLDSHEQYF. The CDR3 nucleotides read TGTGCCAGCAGCTTAGACTCCCACGAGCAGTACTTC.

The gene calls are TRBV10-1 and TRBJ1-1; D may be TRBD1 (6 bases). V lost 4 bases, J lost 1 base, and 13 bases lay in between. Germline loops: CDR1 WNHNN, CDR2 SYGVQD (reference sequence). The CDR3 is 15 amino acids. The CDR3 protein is CASSVLGAGNTEAFF. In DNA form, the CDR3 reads TGCGCCAGCAGTGTTCTGGGGGCCGGGAACACTGAAGCTTTCTTT.

CDR3 amino acids: CASSQADGAHEQYF. CDR3 in DNA: TGCGCCAGCAGCCAAGCTGATGGGGCCCACGAGCAGTACTTC. J is TRBJ2-7 and V is TRBV4-1; D is possibly TRBD1 (5 bases). Germline V gives CDR1 MGHRA, CDR2 YSYEKL. This CDR3 contains 14 residues. V lost 1 base and J lost 5, with 12 bases in between.

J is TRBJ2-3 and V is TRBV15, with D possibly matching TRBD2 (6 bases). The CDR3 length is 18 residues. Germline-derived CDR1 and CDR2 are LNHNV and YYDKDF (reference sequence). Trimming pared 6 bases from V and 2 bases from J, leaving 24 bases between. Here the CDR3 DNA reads TGTGCCACCAGGTCGGACCAAGGTACTAGCCAAATCACAGATACGCAGTATTTT. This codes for CATRSDQGTSQITDTQYF.

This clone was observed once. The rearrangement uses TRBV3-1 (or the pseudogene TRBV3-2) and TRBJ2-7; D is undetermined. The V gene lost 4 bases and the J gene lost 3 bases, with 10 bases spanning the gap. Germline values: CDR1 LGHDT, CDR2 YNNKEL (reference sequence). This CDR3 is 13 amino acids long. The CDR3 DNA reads TGTGCCAGCAGCCCCGCCGGGTACTACGAGCAGTACTTC. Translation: CASSPAGYYEQYF.

CDR3 in DNA: TGTGCCAGCAGCTTGGGGACAGGGAACACTGAAGCTTTCTTT. Residues: CASSLGTGNTEAFF. The rearrangement joins TRBV7-3 to TRBJ1-1; 8 bases map to TRBD1. Germline trimming cut 3 bases from V and 1 base from J; bases unmatched to any gene: 1. CDR1 is SGHTA, CDR2 FQGTGA, per germline. The CDR3 covers 14 residues.

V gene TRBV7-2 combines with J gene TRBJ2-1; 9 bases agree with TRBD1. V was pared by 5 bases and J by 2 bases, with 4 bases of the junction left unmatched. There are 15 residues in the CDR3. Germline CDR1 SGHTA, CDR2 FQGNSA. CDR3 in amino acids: CASSPGQGTYNEQFF. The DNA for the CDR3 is TGTGCCAGCAGCCCGGGACAGGGAACCTACAATGAGCAGTTCTTC.

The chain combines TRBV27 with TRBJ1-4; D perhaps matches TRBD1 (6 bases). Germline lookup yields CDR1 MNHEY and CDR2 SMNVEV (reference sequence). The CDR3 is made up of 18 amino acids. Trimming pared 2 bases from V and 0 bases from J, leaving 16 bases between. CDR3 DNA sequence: TGTGCCAGCAGTTTAACTCGGGACACTTGGACAACTAATGAAAAACTGTTTTTT. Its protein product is CASSLTRDTWTTNEKLFF.

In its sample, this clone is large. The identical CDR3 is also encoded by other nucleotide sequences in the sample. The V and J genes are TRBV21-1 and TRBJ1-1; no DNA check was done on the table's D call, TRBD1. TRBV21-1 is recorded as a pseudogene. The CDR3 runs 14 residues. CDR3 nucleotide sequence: TGTGCCAGCTACTCCGGGACAGGGGGTACTGAAGCTTTCTTT. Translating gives CASYSGTGGTEAFF.

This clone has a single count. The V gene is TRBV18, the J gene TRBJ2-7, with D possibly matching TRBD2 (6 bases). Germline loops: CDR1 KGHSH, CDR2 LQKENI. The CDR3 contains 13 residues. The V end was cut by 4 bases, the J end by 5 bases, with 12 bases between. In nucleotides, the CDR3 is TGTGCCAGCTCACGAGCAGGAGGGGACGAGCAGTACTTC. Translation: CASSRAGGDEQYF.

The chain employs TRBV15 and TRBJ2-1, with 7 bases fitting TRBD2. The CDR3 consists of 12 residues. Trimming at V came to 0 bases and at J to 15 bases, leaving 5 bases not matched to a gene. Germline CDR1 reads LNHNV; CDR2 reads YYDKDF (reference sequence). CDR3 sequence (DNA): TGTGCCACCAGCAGAGACGGGACTACCCCGTTCTTC. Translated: CATSRDGTTPFF.

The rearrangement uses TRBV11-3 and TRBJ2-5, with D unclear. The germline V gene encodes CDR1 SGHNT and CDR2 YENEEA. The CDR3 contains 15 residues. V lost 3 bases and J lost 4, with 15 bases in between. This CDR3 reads CASSFAFGHGETQYF. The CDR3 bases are TGTGCCAGCAGCTTCGCCTTTGGGCACGGAGAGACCCAGTACTTC.